The rows below give T cell receptor beta chains drawn from one sample of a study of identical twins. TCRdb re-analysed the 5' RACE reads in MiXCR, keeping a single row per CDR3 protein. The sample shows about 190,000 distinct CDR3 sequences, 15% to 20% of them seen only once. The sample was also linked to a second study, of T cells expressing NK-cell markers.

The sequenced sample consisted of CD8+ T cells sorted from blood. The source is a woman under 30 in good health. Both conserved end residues are trimmed from each CDR3. Fields, in order: clone size, V gene, CDR3 protein. Rows may omit the clone size; those that give it use once, few, many or a size class.

many	TRBV20-1	SARSQAGAETQY
many	TRBV12-3/TRBV12-4	ASSEGGEQY
.	TRBV20-1	SARDPTEPFYRYT
few	TRBV5-1	ASSFDSNPSETQY
once	TRBV19	ASLPDRAIDIQY
.	TRBV29-1	SVDVGQMTNYGYT
.	TRBV2	ASSEAKGTVNTEAF
.	TRBV15	ATSRGSSVWVNTEAF
many	TRBV5-1	ASSLPIRDEQF
many	TRBV4-3	ASSQLGGDEQY
few	TRBV7-9	ASSLAGTGRTYEQY
few	TRBV12-3/TRBV12-4	ASSLGTRGDLTWTQY
.	TRBV20-1	SALRRVVFTEAF
few	TRBV12-3/TRBV12-4	ASSFGPHTEAF
.	TRBV3-1	ASRTPGRNEQY
.	TRBV12-3/TRBV12-4	ASRETSPYNEQF
few	TRBV10-2	ASSEWGGATPYNEQF
.	TRBV14	ASSQDREKQGVPYEQY
.	TRBV29-1	SVDPGSNEQF
.	TRBV27	ASTELPDTQY
few	TRBV7-3	ASSLSGLQETQY
.	TRBV15	ATSRDKGYEQY
few	TRBV2	ASSERNEQY
few	TRBV6-5	ASSYTGAFTDTQY
.	TRBV2	ATRDSQTYEQY
few	TRBV7-3	ASSQWVMSSYEQY
.	TRBV12-3/TRBV12-4	ASSLSGRVHNEQF
few	TRBV6-2/TRBV6-3	ASSYYSGPQDTQY
few	TRBV5-5	ASSRRQGKDYGYT
.	TRBV6-2/TRBV6-3	ASSYPGLVDNEQF
.	TRBV6-1	ASSPKRGITDTQY
few	TRBV3-1	ASSQEYITGTIGSGKNIQY
few	TRBV6-5	ASSYGGPGGTQY
.	TRBV7-9	ASSSGHTWNGYT
few	TRBV5-1	ASSKMTSGYTDTQY
few	TRBV12-3/TRBV12-4	ASSSLAVITDTQY
.	TRBV7-8	ASSLGLREETQY
.	TRBV7-2	ASSLRPLKYNEQF
few	TRBV27	ASSPNPGHMNYGYT
.	TRBV6-1	ATAGGGSAETQY
.	TRBV9	ASSVATGGAYNEQF
.	TRBV7-9	ASMGQLTDTQY